This TCR beta chain was recovered during a study of OX40 agonist ivuxolimab in advanced cancers. Study background: Aged roughly 23 to 79 with a mean of around 60 years, they were around 85% male. Treatment received earlier with anti-PD-1, anti-PD-L1 or anti-CTLA-4 agents was allowed, and around 40% had some.

V gave up 3 bases and J gave up 8 bases; unmatched junction bases: 10. There are 15 residues in the CDR3. The germline V gene has CDR1 MDHEN and CDR2 SYDVKM. TCRdb keeps only in-frame clones here, not all; method: immunoSEQ multiplex PCR. The table includes about 19,000 clones, 65% to 80% detected once. The TCR sequence derives from an adult with an advanced solid tumor such as melanoma, head and neck, liver or kidney cancer. The material was CD4+ or CD8+ T cells sorted from blood, obtained in a trial of the OX40 agonist ivuxolimab. The V gene is TRBV28, the J gene TRBJ2-1; 7 bases are shared with TRBD2. CDR3 coding DNA: TGTGCCAGCAGTTTTAAAGGGAGGGAAAGCGATGAGCAGTTCTTC. This gives the protein CASSFKGRESDEQFF.